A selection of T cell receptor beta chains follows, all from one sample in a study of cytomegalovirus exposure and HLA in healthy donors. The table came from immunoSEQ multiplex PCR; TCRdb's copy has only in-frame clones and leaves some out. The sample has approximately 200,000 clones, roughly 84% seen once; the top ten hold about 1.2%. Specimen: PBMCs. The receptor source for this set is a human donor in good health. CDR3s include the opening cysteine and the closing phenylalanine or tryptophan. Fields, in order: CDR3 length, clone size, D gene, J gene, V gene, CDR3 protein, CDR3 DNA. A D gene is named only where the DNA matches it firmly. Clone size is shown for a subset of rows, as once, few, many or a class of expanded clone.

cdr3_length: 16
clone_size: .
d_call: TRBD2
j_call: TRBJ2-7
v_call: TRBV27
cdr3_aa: CASTPSGTTLTYEQYF
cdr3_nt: TGTGCCAGCACCCCGAGCGGGACTACCCTAACCTACGAGCAGTACTTC

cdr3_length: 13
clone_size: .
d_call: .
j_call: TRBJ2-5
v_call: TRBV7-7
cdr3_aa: CASSLIPEETQYF
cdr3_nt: TGTGCTAGCAGCTTAATACCGGAAGAGACCCAGTACTTC

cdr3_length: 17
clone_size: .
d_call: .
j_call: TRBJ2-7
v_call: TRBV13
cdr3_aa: CASSLGHEEQGSYEQYF
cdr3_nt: TGTGCCAGCAGCTTAGGCCACGAAGAGCAGGGGTCCTACGAGCAGTACTTC

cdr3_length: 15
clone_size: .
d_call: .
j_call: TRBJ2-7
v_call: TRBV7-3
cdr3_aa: CASSPLKRETHEQYF
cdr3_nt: TGTGCCAGCAGCCCGCTAAAACGGGAGACCCACGAGCAGTACTTC

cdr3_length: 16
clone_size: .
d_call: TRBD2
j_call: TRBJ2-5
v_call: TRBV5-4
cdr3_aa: CASSPGLAGGLKTQYF
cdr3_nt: TGTGCCAGCAGCCCGGGACTAGCGGGAGGGCTTAAGACCCAGTACTTC

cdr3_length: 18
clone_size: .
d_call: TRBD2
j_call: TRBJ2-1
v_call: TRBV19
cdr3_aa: CASGKASGFTSSYNEQFF
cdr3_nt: TGTGCCAGTGGGAAGGCTAGCGGGTTCACGAGCTCCTACAATGAGCAGTTCTTC

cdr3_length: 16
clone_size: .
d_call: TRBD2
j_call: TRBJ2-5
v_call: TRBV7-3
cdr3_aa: CASSRGLAGARETQYF
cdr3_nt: TGTGCCAGCAGCCGGGGACTAGCGGGGGCTCGGGAGACCCAGTACTTC

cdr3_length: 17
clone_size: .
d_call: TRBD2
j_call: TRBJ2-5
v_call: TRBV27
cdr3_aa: CASSSPSAGGGGETQYF
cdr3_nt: TGTGCCAGCAGTTCTCCGTCAGCGGGAGGAGGTGGGGAGACCCAGTACTTC

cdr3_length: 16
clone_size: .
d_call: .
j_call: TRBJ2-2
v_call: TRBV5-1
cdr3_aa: CASSLAGGTNTGELFF
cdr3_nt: TGCGCCAGCAGCTTGGCTGGGGGCACGAACACCGGGGAGCTGTTTTTT

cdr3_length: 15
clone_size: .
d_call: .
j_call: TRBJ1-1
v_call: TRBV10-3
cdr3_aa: CAISLREGVNTEAFF
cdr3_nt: TGTGCCATCAGTCTAAGGGAGGGCGTGAACACTGAAGCTTTCTTT

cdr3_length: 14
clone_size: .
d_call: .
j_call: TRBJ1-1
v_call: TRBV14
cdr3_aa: CASSQEEGMAEAFF
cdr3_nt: TGTGCCAGCAGCCAAGAAGAGGGTATGGCTGAAGCTTTCTTT

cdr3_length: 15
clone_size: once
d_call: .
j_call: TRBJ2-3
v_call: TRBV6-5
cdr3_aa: CASSSPRGGTDTQYF
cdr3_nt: TGTGCCAGCAGCTCCCCCAGGGGCGGCACAGATACGCAGTATTTT

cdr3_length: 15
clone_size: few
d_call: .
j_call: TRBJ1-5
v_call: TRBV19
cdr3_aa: CASRGLAGGDQPQHF
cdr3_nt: TGTGCCAGTAGGGGTCTCGCGGGGGGCGATCAGCCCCAGCATTTT

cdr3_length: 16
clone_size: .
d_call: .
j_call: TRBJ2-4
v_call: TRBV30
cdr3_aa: CAWSINVGLAKNIQYF
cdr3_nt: TGTGCCTGGAGTATCAACGTCGGACTAGCCAAAAACATTCAGTACTTC

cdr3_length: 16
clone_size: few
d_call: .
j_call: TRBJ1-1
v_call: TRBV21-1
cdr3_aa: CASSKAGVDLNTEAFF
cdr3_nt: TGTGCCAGCAGCAAAGCAGGGGTCGACTTGAACACTGAAGCTTTCTTT

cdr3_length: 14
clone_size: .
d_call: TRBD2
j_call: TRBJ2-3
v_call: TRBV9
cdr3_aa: CASSARTSASAQYF
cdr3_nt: TGTGCCAGCAGCGCCAGAACTAGCGCCTCGGCGCAGTATTTT

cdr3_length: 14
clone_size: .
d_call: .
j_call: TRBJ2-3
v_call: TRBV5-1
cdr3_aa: CASSIGGGADTQYF
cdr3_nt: TGCGCCAGCAGCATCGGAGGGGGGGCAGATACGCAGTATTTT

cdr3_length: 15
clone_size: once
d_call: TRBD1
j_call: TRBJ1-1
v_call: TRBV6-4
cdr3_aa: CASSGQGGENTEAFF
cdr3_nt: TGTGCCAGCAGTGGACAGGGTGGGGAGAACACTGAAGCCTTCTTT

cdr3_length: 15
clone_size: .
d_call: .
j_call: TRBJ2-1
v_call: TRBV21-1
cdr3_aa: CASSKPRCSYNEQFF
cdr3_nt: TGTGCCAGCAGCAAACCGCGATGCTCCTACAATGAGCAGTTCTTC

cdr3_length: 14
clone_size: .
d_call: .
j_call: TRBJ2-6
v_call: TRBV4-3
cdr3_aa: CASSQYSGANVLTF
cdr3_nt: TGCGCCAGCAGCCAGTACTCTGGGGCCAACGTCCTGACTTTC

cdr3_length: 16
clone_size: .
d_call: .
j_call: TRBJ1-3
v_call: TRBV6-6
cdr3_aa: CASSPVGQGRGNTIYF
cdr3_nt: TGTGCCAGCAGTCCGGTCGGGCAGGGCAGAGGAAACACCATATATTTT

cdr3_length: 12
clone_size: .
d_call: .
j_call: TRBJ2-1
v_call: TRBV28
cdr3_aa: CASSFPPDEQFF
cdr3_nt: TGTGCCAGCAGTTTCCCGCCGGATGAGCAGTTCTTC

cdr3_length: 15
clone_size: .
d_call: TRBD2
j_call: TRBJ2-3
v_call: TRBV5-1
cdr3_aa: CASSLATGGPDTQYF
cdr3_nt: TGCGCCAGCAGCTTGGCCACGGGAGGGCCAGATACGCAGTATTTT

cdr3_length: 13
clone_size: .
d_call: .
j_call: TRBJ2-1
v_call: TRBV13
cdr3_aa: CASSRRVPDEQFF
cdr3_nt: TGTGCCAGCAGCCGCCGGGTCCCGGATGAGCAGTTCTTC

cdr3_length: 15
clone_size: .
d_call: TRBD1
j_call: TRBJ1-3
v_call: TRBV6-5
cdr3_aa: CASSSTGGSGNTIYF
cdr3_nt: TGTGCCAGCAGTTCTACAGGGGGCTCTGGAAACACCATATATTTT

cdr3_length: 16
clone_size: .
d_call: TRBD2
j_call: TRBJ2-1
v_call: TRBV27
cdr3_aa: CASSLNLAGGRYEQFF
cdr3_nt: TGTGCCAGCAGTTTAAACCTAGCGGGAGGGCGCTATGAGCAGTTCTTC

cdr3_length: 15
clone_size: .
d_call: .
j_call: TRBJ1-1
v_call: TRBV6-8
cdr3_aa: CASRPRTAMNTEAFF
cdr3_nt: TGTGCCAGCAGACCCCGGACAGCGATGAACACTGAAGCTTTCTTT

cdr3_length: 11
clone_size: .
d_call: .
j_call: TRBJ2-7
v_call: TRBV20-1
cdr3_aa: CSARDRDEQYF
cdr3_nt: TGCAGTGCTAGAGATCGGGACGAGCAGTACTTC

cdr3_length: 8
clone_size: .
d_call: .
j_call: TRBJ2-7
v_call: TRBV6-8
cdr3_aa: CASSYNCF
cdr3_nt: TGTGCCAGCAGTTATAATTGTTTC

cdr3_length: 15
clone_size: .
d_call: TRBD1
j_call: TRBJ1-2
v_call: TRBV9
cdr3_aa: CASSDRQGEAYGYTF
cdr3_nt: TGTGCCAGCAGCGACCGACAGGGAGAGGCCTATGGCTACACCTTC

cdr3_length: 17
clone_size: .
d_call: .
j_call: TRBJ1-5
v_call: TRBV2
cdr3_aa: CASSVYRAGYSNQPQHF
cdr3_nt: TGTGCCAGCAGTGTTTACCGGGCGGGCTATAGCAATCAGCCCCAGCATTTT

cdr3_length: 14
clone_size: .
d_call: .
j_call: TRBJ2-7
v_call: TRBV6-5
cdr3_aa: CASSPSGVSYEQYF
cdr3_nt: TGTGCCAGCAGCCCGTCAGGGGTATCCTACGAGCAGTACTTC

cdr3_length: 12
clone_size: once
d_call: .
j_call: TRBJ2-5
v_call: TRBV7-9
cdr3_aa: CASTDPGLTQYF
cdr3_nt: TGTGCCAGCACGGATCCGGGGTTAACCCAGTACTTC

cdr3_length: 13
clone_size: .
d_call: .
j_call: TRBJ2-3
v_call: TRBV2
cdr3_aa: CASRELGTLTQYF
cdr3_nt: TGTGCCAGCAGGGAGCTAGGTACTCTAACGCAGTATTTT

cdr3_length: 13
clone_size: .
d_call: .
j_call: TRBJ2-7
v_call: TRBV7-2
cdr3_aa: CASSLRGTYEQYF
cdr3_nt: TGTGCCAGCAGTCTCCGCGGGACCTACGAGCAGTACTTC

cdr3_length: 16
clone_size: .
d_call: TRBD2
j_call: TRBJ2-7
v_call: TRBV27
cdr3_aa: CASSPAAGLAGDEQYF
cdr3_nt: TGTGCCAGCAGTCCCGCTGCCGGACTAGCGGGAGACGAGCAGTACTTC

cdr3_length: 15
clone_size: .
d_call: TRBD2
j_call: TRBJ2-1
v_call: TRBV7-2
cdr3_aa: CASSLGGLAGDEQFF
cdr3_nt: TGTGCCAGCAGCTTAGGAGGACTAGCGGGAGATGAGCAGTTCTTC

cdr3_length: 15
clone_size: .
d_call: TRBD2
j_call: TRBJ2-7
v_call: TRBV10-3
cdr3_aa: CAISEATSGSYEQYF
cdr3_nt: TGTGCCATCAGTGAGGCGACTAGCGGCTCCTACGAGCAGTACTTC

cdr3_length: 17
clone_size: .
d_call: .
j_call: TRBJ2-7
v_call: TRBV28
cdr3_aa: CASSLRKNSLTTYEQYF
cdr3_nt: TGTGCCAGCAGTTTACGCAAGAACAGTCTTACGACGTACGAGCAGTACTTC

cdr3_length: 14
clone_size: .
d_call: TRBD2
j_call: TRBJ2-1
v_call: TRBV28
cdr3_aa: CASRGGVTYNEQFF
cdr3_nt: TGTGCCAGCAGGGGGGGGGTGACCTACAATGAGCAGTTCTTC

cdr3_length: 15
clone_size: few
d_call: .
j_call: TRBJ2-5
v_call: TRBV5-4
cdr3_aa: CASSLAKGGDETQYF
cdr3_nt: TGTGCCAGCAGCTTGGCCAAAGGCGGGGACGAGACCCAGTACTTC

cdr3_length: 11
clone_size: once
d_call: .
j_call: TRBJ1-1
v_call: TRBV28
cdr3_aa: CASLEGTEAFF
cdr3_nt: TGTGCCAGCCTCGAGGGTACTGAAGCTTTCTTT

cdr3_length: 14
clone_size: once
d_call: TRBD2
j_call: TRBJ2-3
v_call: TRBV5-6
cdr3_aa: CASSFGGRSNTQYF
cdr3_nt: TGTGCCAGCAGCTTCGGCGGGAGATCGAATACGCAGTATTTT

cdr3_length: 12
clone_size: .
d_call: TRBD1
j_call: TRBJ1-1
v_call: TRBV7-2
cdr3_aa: CASRRDRSEAFF
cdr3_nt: TGTGCCAGCAGAAGGGACAGGAGTGAAGCTTTCTTT

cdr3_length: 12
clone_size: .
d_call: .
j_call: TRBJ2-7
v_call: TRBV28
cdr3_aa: CASETGRHEQYF
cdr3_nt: TGTGCCAGCGAGACAGGTCGTCACGAGCAGTACTTC

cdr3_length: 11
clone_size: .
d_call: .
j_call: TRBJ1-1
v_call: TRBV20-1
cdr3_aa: CSATGQLEAFF
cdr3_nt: TGCAGTGCAACCGGACAGTTGGAAGCTTTCTTT

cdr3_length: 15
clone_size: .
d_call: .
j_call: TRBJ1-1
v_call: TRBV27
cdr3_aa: CASSLSGRSNTEAFF
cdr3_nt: TGTGCCAGCAGTTTATCGGGCAGGTCGAACACTGAAGCTTTCTTT

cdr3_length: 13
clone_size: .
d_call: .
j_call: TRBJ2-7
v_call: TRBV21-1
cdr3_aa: CASSKKDRGKQYF
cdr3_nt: TGTGCCAGCAGCAAAAAGGACAGGGGTAAGCAGTACTTC

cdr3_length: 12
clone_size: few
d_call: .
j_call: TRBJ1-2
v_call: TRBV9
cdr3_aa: CASSSDSYGYTF
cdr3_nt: TGTGCCAGCAGCTCCGACAGCTATGGCTACACCTTC